The present entry profiles one T cell receptor beta chain with its context. The antigen remains unidentified. Since the CDR3 does not end with the conserved phenylalanine or tryptophan, this likely comes from a read error. The limits of the CDR3 on the DNA are not certain, so only TCRdb's listed CDR3 is given. The lymph nodes were axillary draining lymph nodes from breast cancer patients. TCRdb fed the multiplex PCR reads into MiXCR, producing one record per CDR3 protein. The table shows roughly 110,000 distinct CDR3 sequences, with less than 40% occurring only once. These data come from a study of breast tumors, draining lymph nodes, adjacent tissues. Regarding the study as a whole: Tumor and nontumor repertoires were significantly more similar in luminal-like than in basal-like breast cancer. Compared with lymph nodes, tumors were less diverse; compared with nontumor tissue, more.

Germline V gene lookup returns CDR1 DFQATT and CDR2 SNEGSKA (reference sequence). The CDR3 is 15 residues long, ends included. Input material: axillary lymph node tissue. This sequence joins TRBV20-1 and TRBJ1-4; whether TRBD1, the table's D call, matches the DNA was not checked. The TCR originated in a female donor with breast cancer. Some clones in this sample may be carry-over from other donors' samples. CDR3: CSASLLRDTNEKLFL.